Each of the 20 T cell receptor beta chains below was sequenced from the same sample in a study of cytotoxic CD8 clonotypes in ibrutinib-treated CLL. Libraries were prepared by immunoSEQ multiplex PCR; TCRdb keeps only in-frame clonotypes and omits some of them. The data contain more than 200,000 clones, approximately 79% of them singletons. Here the sequenced sample was PBMCs, taken after 12 months of ibrutinib treatment. These receptors were collected from a human donor with chronic lymphocytic leukemia.

J is TRBJ1-2 and V is TRBV29-1, with D perhaps TRBD1 (5 bases). Germline CDR1 is SQVTM and CDR2 is ANQGSEA. Deletions cut 6 bases from V and 8 bases from J, with 16 bases between. The CDR3 runs to 12 residues. The CDR3 DNA sequence: TGCAGCGTCCGGGACGGACATGGGGGCTACACCTTC. Amino acids: CSVRDGHGGYTF.

This clone was counted between two and nine times. This chain joins TRBV5-6 and TRBJ2-6; D remains ambiguous. V lost 2 bases, J lost 0 bases, and 6 bases lay in between. CDR1 is SGHDT, CDR2 YYEEEE, per germline. The CDR3 runs 15 residues. In DNA form, the CDR3 reads TGTGCCAGCAGCTTTAGACCCTCTGGGGCCAACGTCCTGACTTTC. Translation gives CASSFRPSGANVLTF.

This rearrangement joins TRBV4-2 to TRBJ2-1; TRBD1 agrees at 8 bases. The CDR3 extends over 15 amino acids. CDR1 and CDR2 from the germline V gene are LGHNA and YNFKEQ. The junction had 4 bases not matched to a gene; V was cut back by 1 base and J by 5 bases. The CDR3 nucleotides read TGTGCCAGCAGCCAAGGGGGGACAGGCGACAATGAGCAGTTCTTC. It specifies CASSQGGTGDNEQFF.

The chain joins TRBV5-1 to TRBJ1-1; D unresolved. Looked up from germline, CDR1 is SGHRS and CDR2 is YFSETQ. The CDR3 has 13 amino acids. V dropped 2 bases and J dropped 1 base, with 6 bases sitting between them. Here the CDR3 DNA reads TGCGCCAGCAGCTTAACAGAGAACACTGAAGCTTTCTTT. Its protein product is CASSLTENTEAFF. The full variable domain, with the rest looked up from reference TRBV5-1 and TRBJ1-1, is KAGVTQTPRYLIKTRGQQVTLSCSPISGHRSVSWYQQTPGQGLQFLFEYFSETQRNKGNFPGRFSGRQFSNSRSEMNVSTLELGDSALYLCASSLTENTEAFFGQGTRLTVV.

This clone was seen a handful of times. CDR3 DNA sequence: TGTGCCAGCAGCTCCCTAGCGGGAGGGCCCTCGTACTTC. This gives the protein CASSSLAGGPSYF. V is TRBV7-2 and J is TRBJ2-5, with 12 bases fitting TRBD2. V lost 4 bases to trimming and J lost 13 bases; unmatched junction nucleotides: 7. CDR3 length: 13 amino acids. Germline CDR1 reads SGHTA; CDR2 reads FQGNSA.

This clone was counted once. The gene calls are TRBV27 and TRBJ2-7; D remains unclear. V dropped 6 bases and J dropped 5 bases, with 17 bases sitting between them. The CDR3 covers 14 residues. CDR1 and CDR2 (germline): MNHEY, SMNVEV (reference sequence). CDR3 in DNA: TGTGCCAGCAGACGGACCCACCTGGGGAACGAGCAGTACTTC. Translated: CASRRTHLGNEQYF.

The chain uses TRBV7-9 and TRBJ1-4; no reliable D call. The germline V and J ends were trimmed by 8 bases and 0 bases, with 13 bases remaining between them. The CDR3 is 15 residues long. Germline V gene sequence: CDR1 SEHNR, CDR2 FQNEAQ (reference sequence). The CDR3 region has the DNA TGTGCCAGCCAAAACAAACCAGCAACTAATGAAAAACTGTTTTTT. Amino acids: CASQNKPATNEKLFF.

This clone was found once. The V call is TRBV2, the J call TRBJ1-4, with D tentatively TRBD1 (6 bases). The CDR3 runs to 15 residues. V was clipped by 7 bases and J by 5 bases, with 17 bases between them. Looked up from germline, CDR1 is SNHLY and CDR2 is FYNNEI. CDR3 in DNA: TGTGCCAGCACTTTAATTGGGGGGGCGAATGAAAAACTGTTTTTT. This gives the protein CASTLIGGANEKLFF.

The rearrangement joins TRBV6-6 to TRBJ2-1; D is possibly TRBD1 (5 bases). The CDR3 runs 16 residues. Germline loops: CDR1 MNHNY, CDR2 SVGAGI (reference sequence). Trimming cost V 1 base and J 0 bases, with 10 bases left between them. The CDR3 is CASSYLDTSSYNEQFF. The CDR3 bases are TGTGCCAGCAGTTACTTGGACACGAGCTCCTACAATGAGCAGTTCTTC.

The chain is built from TRBV27 and TRBJ1-6, with 9 bases fitting TRBD1. The germline CDR1 and CDR2 sequences are MNHEY and SMNVEV (reference sequence). Trimming took 1 base from V and 9 from J; bases not matched to a gene: 7. The CDR3 runs 16 residues. The CDR3 loop reads CASSLWWGDRASPLHF. The CDR3 coding sequence is TGTGCCAGCAGTTTATGGTGGGGGGACAGGGCTTCACCCCTCCACTTT.

CDR3 residues: CASSVTSRGRFAEAFF. In DNA, the CDR3 is TGTGCCAGCAGCGTAACGTCCAGGGGGCGCTTCGCTGAAGCTTTCTTT. This chain joins TRBV9 and TRBJ1-1; 8 bases align to TRBD1. J gave up 6 bases and V 1 base, and 11 bases lay outside the gene matches. Germline lookup yields CDR1 SGDLS and CDR2 YYNGEE. The CDR3 runs to 16 residues.

The CDR3 loop reads CASSPRTGTKSYEQYF. The CDR3 DNA reads as TGTGCCAGCAGCCCCCGGACTGGGACAAAGTCTTACGAGCAGTACTTC. V usage is TRBV7-6 and J usage is TRBJ2-7; D perhaps matches TRBD1 (6 bases). Germline CDR1 and CDR2: SGHVS and FNYEAQ. The CDR3 runs to 16 residues. Trimming left V 5 bases short and J 4 bases short, with 21 bases between.

The chain is built from TRBV4-2 and TRBJ1-4, with D hard to call. V dropped 9 bases and J dropped 3 bases, with 11 bases sitting between them. The germline CDR1 and CDR2 sequences are LGHNA and YNFKEQ. The CDR3 covers 13 residues. In DNA form, the CDR3 reads TGTGCCAGTTGCCCGGGAGCTAATGAAAAACTGTTTTTT. As protein: CASCPGANEKLFF.

This chain links TRBV9 with TRBJ2-1, with 7 bases aligning to TRBD2. V lost 1 base to trimming and J lost 1 base; unmatched junction nucleotides: 17. The CDR3 extends over 20 amino acids. Germline V gives CDR1 SGDLS, CDR2 YYNGEE. CDR3 protein: CASSVRPKLASLRSYNEQFF. The CDR3 nucleotides are TGTGCCAGCAGCGTACGTCCGAAACTAGCGTCGTTACGATCCTACAATGAGCAGTTCTTC.

The gene calls are TRBV2 and TRBJ1-2; 7 positions match TRBD1. CDR3 length equals 14 residues. J was trimmed by 5 bases and V by 5 bases; bases with no gene match: 8. CDR1 and CDR2 from the germline V gene are SNHLY and FYNNEI. CDR3 DNA: TGTGCCAGCAGTCCGACAGGGTTGAATTATGGCTACACCTTC. This encodes CASSPTGLNYGYTF.

The V call is TRBV7-9, the J call TRBJ2-7; 7 positions match TRBD1. From germline, CDR1 is SEHNR and CDR2 FQNEAQ (reference sequence). J was trimmed by 2 bases and V by 5 bases; bases with no gene match: 6. The CDR3 totals 14 residues. CDR3 sequence reads: CASSPIDRAYEQYF. The CDR3, as DNA: TGTGCCAGCAGCCCCATTGACAGGGCCTACGAGCAGTACTTC.

V is TRBV18 and J is TRBJ2-2, with D hard to call. Germline V lookup: CDR1 KGHSH, CDR2 LQKENI. With 6 bases removed from V and 7 bases from J, the gap between germline ends came to 15 bases. There are 14 residues in the CDR3. DNA for the CDR3: TGTGCCAGCTCCAAGGCTCGGGCGGTCGGGGAGCTGTTTTTT. Translation: CASSKARAVGELFF. Filled out from reference TRBV18 and TRBJ2-2, the complete variable domain reads NAGVMQNPRHLVRRRGQEARLRCSPMKGHSHVYWYRQLPEEGLKFMVYLQKENIIDESGMPKERFSAEFPKEGPSILRIQQVVRGDSAAYFCASSKARAVGELFFGEGSRLTVL.

The chain is built from TRBV11-3 and TRBJ1-1; D perhaps matches TRBD1 (6 bases). This CDR3 contains 14 residues. V lost 3 bases and J lost 4, with 12 bases in between. Germline V gene data show CDR1 as SGHNT and CDR2 as YENEEA. In DNA, the CDR3 is TGTGCCAGCAGCTTGGAGGGGGACCTCACTGAAGCTTTCTTT. Protein sequence: CASSLEGDLTEAFF.

The chain couples TRBV4-1 to TRBJ2-7; 9 positions agree with TRBD1. Trimming at V came to 0 bases and at J to 5 bases, leaving 8 bases not matched to a gene. There are 16 residues in the CDR3. Germline CDR1 reads MGHRA; CDR2 reads YSYEKL. Here the CDR3 DNA reads TGCGCCAGCAGCCAAGAGAGGACAGGGGTACTCAACGAGCAGTACTTC. Translation gives CASSQERTGVLNEQYF.

The genes are TRBV18 and TRBJ2-7; no reliable D call. There are 13 residues in the CDR3. V lost 2 bases to trimming and J lost 4 bases, with 9 bases between them. The germline CDR1 and CDR2 sequences are KGHSH and LQKENI. CDR3 nucleotide sequence: TGTGCCAGCTCACCAGAGTCGGTTTACGAGCAGTACTTC. It codes for CASSPESVYEQYF. Based on the CDR3 plus reference TRBV18 and TRBJ2-7, the full variable domain is NAGVMQNPRHLVRRRGQEARLRCSPMKGHSHVYWYRQLPEEGLKFMVYLQKENIIDESGMPKERFSAEFPKEGPSILRIQQVVRGDSAAYFCASSPESVYEQYFGPGTRLTVT.